The 32 T cell receptor beta chains below were found in one sample sequenced in a study of beta chain features in type 1 diabetes. The authors reverse transcribed all of the isolated RNA, so sequencing captured expressed TCRB transcripts. The assay was immunoSEQ multiplex PCR, and TCRdb's table has in-frame clones only and misses some. The sample lists nearly 250,000 clones, about 70% occurring once. Sequencing was carried out using naive CD4+ T cells from blood. Receptor source: a man younger than 40 in good health.

The rearrangement uses TRBV25-1 and TRBJ1-2; D unresolved. CDR1 and CDR2 from the germline V gene are MGHDK and SYGVNS. Trimming cost V 5 bases and J 3 bases, with 10 bases left between them. The CDR3 is made up of 13 amino acids. The CDR3 DNA sequence: TGTGCCAGCAGTCCCCCGCAAGACTATGGCTACACCTTC. This sequence encodes CASSPPQDYGYTF.

This clone was observed a few times. The chain carries TRBV10-2 and TRBJ2-1; 7 bases are a match to TRBD2. V trimming: 10 bases; J trimming: 3 bases; junction bases outside the gene matches: 9. The germline V gene encodes CDR1 WSHSY and CDR2 SAAADI. CDR3 length equals 14 residues. The CDR3 sequence: CATQTSFFYNEQFF. CDR3 in DNA: TGCGCCACCCAGACTAGCTTCTTCTACAATGAGCAGTTCTTC.

V is TRBV5-1 and J is TRBJ2-5; 11 nucleotides agree with TRBD2. The trim removed 1 base at V and 3 bases at J, leaving 8 bases unmatched. Germline values: CDR1 SGHRS, CDR2 YFSETQ. The CDR3 extends over 17 amino acids. In nucleotides, the CDR3 is TGCGCCAGCAGCTTGAGAACTAGCGGGAGATTGAAAGAGACCCAGTACTTC. It codes for CASSLRTSGRLKETQYF.

The sample holds a few counts of this clone. The chain links TRBV29-1 to TRBJ1-1; unclear D gene. The CDR3 extends over 12 amino acids. V was trimmed by 5 bases and J by 3 bases, leaving 10 bases between them. Germline CDR1 is SQVTM and CDR2 is ANQGSEA. The CDR3: CSVFGLYTEAFF. The CDR3 nucleotides are TGCAGCGTTTTCGGACTCTACACTGAAGCTTTCTTT.

This clone was found once. DNA for the CDR3: TGTGCCAGCAGTTTTCAGGGAGAACCCTACGAGCAGTACTTC. Protein sequence: CASSFQGEPYEQYF. This rearrangement joins TRBV28 to TRBJ2-7; D is perhaps TRBD1 or TRBD2 (5 bases each). CDR3 length equals 14 residues. Germline assignment: CDR1 MDHEN and CDR2 SYDVKM. V shed 3 bases and J shed 2 bases, with 11 bases lying between them.

CDR3 bases: TGCGCCAGCAGCGAAAGACAGGGGGACTACAATGAGCAGTTCTTC. Translation: CASSERQGDYNEQFF. The chain links TRBV5-1 to TRBJ2-1, with 9 bases identical to TRBD1. This CDR3 contains 15 residues. Germline-derived CDR1 and CDR2 are SGHRS and YFSETQ. V trimming: 4 bases; J trimming: 3 bases; junction bases outside the gene matches: 5.

This clone occurred once. This chain links TRBV4-3 with TRBJ2-2; a possible D gene is TRBD1 (5 bases). The germline V gene has CDR1 LGHNA and CDR2 YSLEER. V was shortened by 1 base and J by 0 bases, with 9 bases between the two germline ends. This CDR3 comprises 16 residues. CDR3 coding DNA: TGCGCCAGCAGCCAAGGACAGCTTCCGAACACCGGGGAGCTGTTTTTT. It yields the protein CASSQGQLPNTGELFF.

The rearrangement joins TRBV30 to TRBJ2-7; a weak D match, TRBD2 (6 bases). CDR1 and CDR2 (germline): GTSNPN, SVGIG (reference sequence). The CDR3 spans 13 residues. V was clipped by 1 base and J by 4 bases, with 11 bases between them. CDR3 protein: CAWSAGGRYEQYF. Written as DNA, the CDR3 is TGTGCCTGGAGTGCCGGGGGAAGATACGAGCAGTACTTC.

V is TRBV29-1 and J is TRBJ2-5, with 7 nucleotides matching TRBD1. The tail of the sequence fits TRBJ2-7 better, so the J call may be wrong. This CDR3 spans 13 amino acids. Germline CDR1 is SQVTM and CDR2 is ANQGSEA. The CDR3 DNA reads TGCAGCGTTGAAGGACAGGGACCGGTCGAGCAGTACTTC. Its translation: CSVEGQGPVEQYF.

Only a few counts were recorded for this clone. The chain uses TRBV6-1 and TRBJ2-1; D is undetermined. The CDR3 has 15 residues. Trimming cost V 2 bases and J 1 base, with 9 bases left between them. Germline V gene lookup returns CDR1 MNHNS and CDR2 SASEGT. The CDR3 sequence is CASSEMERSYNEQFF. CDR3 nucleotide sequence: TGTGCCAGCAGTGAAATGGAACGTTCCTACAATGAGCAGTTCTTC.

V and J are TRBV6-5 and TRBJ1-4; D is uncertain. CDR1 is MNHEY and CDR2 is SVGAGI in the germline V gene. Trimming took 0 bases from V and 10 from J, leaving 18 bases between them. There are 16 residues in the CDR3. Written as DNA, the CDR3 is TGTGCCAGCAGTTACTCGTTGCCGGCGGAATCGGGAAAACTGTTTTTT. Translating it yields CASSYSLPAESGKLFF.

The chain combines TRBV5-1 with TRBJ2-1; possible D gene TRBD1, 6 bases. The CDR3 totals 13 residues. V was pared by 4 bases and J by 5 bases, with 10 bases between. CDR1 is SGHRS, CDR2 YFSETQ, per germline. The CDR3 nucleotides read TGCGCCAGCAGCCAGGGGTTGCACAATGAGCAGTTCTTC. Translated: CASSQGLHNEQFF.

CDR3 amino acids: CASKGGGTDTYEQYF. Written as DNA, the CDR3 is TGCGCCAGCAAGGGTGGCGGGACAGACACCTACGAGCAGTACTTC. The chain recombines TRBV23-1 with TRBJ2-7, with TRBD1 as a possible D gene (7 bases). TRBV23-1 is labeled an ORF, and its function is uncertain. V shed 7 bases and J shed 2 bases, with 18 bases lying between them. This CDR3 has 15 residues.

The V gene is TRBV30, the J gene TRBJ2-7, with D possibly matching TRBD2 (6 bases). There are 17 residues in the CDR3. Germline V lookup: CDR1 GTSNPN, CDR2 SVGIG (reference sequence). V shed 0 bases and J shed 2 bases, with 20 bases lying between them. The CDR3 spells CAWSVGGTPGGTYEQYF. CDR3 DNA: TGTGCCTGGAGTGTAGGAGGGACGCCTGGGGGGACCTACGAGCAGTACTTC.

The chain has TRBV30 and TRBJ1-6, with D perhaps TRBD1 (6 bases). This CDR3 region has 13 residues. Germline CDR1 reads GTSNPN; CDR2 reads SVGIG (reference sequence). V shed 8 bases and J shed 8 bases, with 16 bases lying between them. CDR3 DNA: TGTGCCGGGGGCCACGGCAGGGATTCACCCCTCCACTTT. It specifies CAGGHGRDSPLHF.

This clone showed up just a few times. V and J are TRBV30 and TRBJ2-7, with 8 bases aligning to TRBD1. J lost 1 base, V lost 3 bases, and 11 bases had no gene match. The CDR3 runs to 16 residues. Germline lookup yields CDR1 GTSNPN and CDR2 SVGIG (reference sequence). CDR3 DNA sequence: TGTGCCTGGAGGGCGACAGGGGCTACTCGATCCTACGAGCAGTACTTC. As protein: CAWRATGATRSYEQYF.

V gene TRBV14 combines with J gene TRBJ2-5; a weak D match, TRBD1 (6 bases). Germline values: CDR1 SGHDN, CDR2 FVKESK. The CDR3 sequence is 14 residues long. V was cut by 4 bases and J by 2 bases, with 11 bases left in between. The DNA for the CDR3 is TGTGCCAGCAGCCGAGAGACAGGACAAGAGACCCAGTACTTC. Protein: CASSRETGQETQYF. The complete variable domain, with remaining parts taken from reference TRBV14 and TRBJ2-5, reads EAGVTQFPSHSVIEKGQTVTLRCDPISGHDNLYWYRRVMGKEIKFLLHFVKESKQDESGMPNNRFLAERTGGTYSTLKVQPAELEDSGVYFCASSRETGQETQYFGPGTRLLVL.

This clone was detected a few times. The CDR3 here is CSVEGRYQQETQYF. DNA for the CDR3: TGCAGCGTTGAAGGCAGGTACCAGCAAGAGACCCAGTACTTC. The J gene is TRBJ2-5, the V gene TRBV29-1; D remains unclear. The CDR3 loop spans 14 amino acids. Germline V gene lookup returns CDR1 SQVTM and CDR2 ANQGSEA. Trimming pared 1 base from V and 2 bases from J, leaving 11 bases between.

In this sample, this clone turned up once. The chain employs TRBV30 and TRBJ2-2; D may be TRBD1 (5 bases). Germline assignment: CDR1 GTSNPN and CDR2 SVGIG (reference sequence). The CDR3 is 13 residues long. In nucleotides, the CDR3 is TGTGGCGCCCGGCAGGGTAACACCGGGGAGCTGTTTTTT. Its translation: CGARQGNTGELFF.

This clone came up once. V is TRBV29-1 and J is TRBJ2-7; 7 bases are shared with TRBD1. The V segment lost 6 bases and the J segment 7 bases; nucleotides outside the gene matches: 9. Germline values: CDR1 SQVTM, CDR2 ANQGSEA. The CDR3 runs 12 residues. CDR3 bases: TGCAGCGTGGAGGCAGGGGGAGAGGAGCAGTACTTC. As protein: CSVEAGGEEQYF.

The DNA for the CDR3 is TGTGCCACCAGCTCAGGTCTCCACTCCTACGAGCAGTACTTC. This gives the protein CATSSGLHSYEQYF. The V call is TRBV15, the J call TRBJ2-7; D is undetermined. V dropped 5 bases and J dropped 0 bases, with 11 bases sitting between them. Germline values: CDR1 LNHNV, CDR2 YYDKDF (reference sequence). CDR3 length equals 14 residues.

The chain uses TRBV5-1 and TRBJ2-1; 10 nucleotides align to TRBD2. Germline V gene data show CDR1 as SGHRS and CDR2 as YFSETQ. The CDR3 length is 14 residues. J lost 9 bases, V lost 2 bases, and 5 bases had no gene match. The CDR3 sequence is CASSFSGTSVEQFF. For the CDR3, the DNA is TGCGCCAGCAGCTTCTCCGGGACTAGCGTTGAGCAGTTCTTC.

The rearrangement links TRBV11-2 to TRBJ2-4; D ambiguous. V was pared by 11 bases and J by 7 bases, with 15 bases between. This CDR3 is 12 amino acids long. The germline CDR1 and CDR2 sequences are SGHAT and FQNNGV. The CDR3 spells CAGARVRNIQYF. The CDR3 DNA sequence: TGTGCCGGTGCTAGAGTTAGGAACATTCAGTACTTC.

This chain connects TRBV29-1 to TRBJ2-5, with TRBD1 matching over 12 bases. The V and J ends lost 5 bases and 4 bases, in that order; junction bases with no gene match: 5. Germline V gene data show CDR1 as SQVTM and CDR2 as ANQGSEA. The CDR3 extends over 14 amino acids. In DNA form, the CDR3 reads TGCAGCGTTTCCGGGACAGGGGGCTCAGAGACCCAGTACTTC. It encodes CSVSGTGGSETQYF.

The chain combines TRBV6-6 with TRBJ2-1; TRBD1 might be the D (6 bases). Germline V CDR1 and CDR2: MNHNY, SVGAGI (reference sequence). V was trimmed by 5 bases and J by 5 bases, leaving 16 bases between them. This CDR3 spans 15 amino acids. The CDR3 protein is CASSLPGHGHNEQFF. Here the CDR3 DNA reads TGTGCCAGCAGTCTGCCGGGACATGGACACAATGAGCAGTTCTTC.

This clone has a single count. The chain has TRBV28 and TRBJ2-1; 7 bases align to TRBD2. V lost 8 bases to trimming and J lost 3 bases; unmatched junction nucleotides: 7. Per the germline V gene, CDR1 is MDHEN and CDR2 is SYDVKM. The CDR3 length is 14 residues. CDR3 sequence reads: CASFAGVFYNEQFF. The CDR3 DNA sequence: TGTGCCAGCTTTGCGGGAGTGTTCTACAATGAGCAGTTCTTC.

The CDR3 loop reads CASSLGGATGELFF. The CDR3 nucleotides are TGTGCCAGCAGTCTGGGAGGGGCCACCGGGGAGCTGTTTTTT. This chain connects TRBV28 to TRBJ2-2, with 7 bases identical to TRBD2. The CDR3 extends over 14 amino acids. J gave up 4 bases and V 5 bases, and 4 bases lay outside the gene matches. Germline V gene sequence: CDR1 MDHEN, CDR2 SYDVKM.

The V gene is TRBV13, the J gene TRBJ2-1, with a possible D match to TRBD1 (5 bases). Germline V gene lookup returns CDR1 PRHDT and CDR2 FYEKMQ (reference sequence). The germline V and J ends were trimmed by 2 bases and 9 bases, with 17 bases remaining between them. CDR3 length equals 15 residues. The CDR3 sequence: CASSLPGLTGAEQFF. The CDR3, as DNA: TGTGCCAGCAGCTTACCGGGCCTAACAGGCGCTGAGCAGTTCTTC.

V gene TRBV30 combines with J gene TRBJ2-2; D gene unclear. V lost 1 base to trimming and J lost 7 bases, with 10 bases between them. Germline CDR1 GTSNPN, CDR2 SVGIG (reference sequence). The CDR3 has 13 amino acids. The CDR3 nucleotides read TGTGCCTGGAGTGCCCATTCAGTCGGGGAGCTGTTTTTT. Encoded protein: CAWSAHSVGELFF.

The chain couples TRBV9 to TRBJ2-3; D not resolved. The V gene lost 1 base and the J gene lost 8 bases, with 5 bases spanning the gap. The CDR3 loop spans 11 amino acids. CDR1 and CDR2 from the germline V gene are SGDLS and YYNGEE. The CDR3 here is CASSVKVTQYF. The CDR3 DNA sequence: TGTGCCAGCAGCGTAAAAGTTACGCAGTATTTT.

The chain combines TRBV2 with TRBJ2-5, with D possibly called TRBD1 or TRBD2 (6 bases each). This CDR3 spans 11 amino acids. Germline CDR1 is SNHLY and CDR2 is FYNNEI. Trimming removed 11 bases at V and 5 bases at J, with 12 bases between. The CDR3 is CAGGLSETQYF. CDR3 in DNA: TGTGCCGGGGGGCTGTCGGAGACCCAGTACTTC. Complete variable domain (other parts from reference TRBV2 and TRBJ2-5): EPEVTQTPSHQVTQMGQEVILRCVPISNHLYFYWYRQILGQKVEFLVSFYNNEISEKSEIFDDQFSVERPDGSNFTLKIRSTKLEDSAMYFCAGGLSETQYFGPGTRLLVL.

The gene calls are TRBV6-5 and TRBJ1-2; D possibly corresponds to TRBD1 (5 bases). The CDR3 covers 13 residues. Germline loops: CDR1 MNHEY, CDR2 SVGAGI. Trimming left V 5 bases short and J 4 bases short, with 11 bases between. This CDR3 reads CASSRGVGYGYTF. CDR3 coding DNA: TGTGCCAGCAGTAGGGGTGTTGGCTATGGCTACACCTTC.